A single sample is the source of the 9 T cell receptor beta chains below, sequenced in a study of cytotoxic CD8 clonotypes in ibrutinib-treated CLL. Clones were sequenced by immunoSEQ multiplex PCR, and TCRdb holds only the in-frame ones, with some missing. The repertoire holds 68,000 or so clones, with about two thirds as singletons. This sample comprised PBMCs, obtained after 12 months of ibrutinib treatment. Receptors were obtained from a human donor with chronic lymphocytic leukemia.

This clone was recorded only once. DNA for the CDR3: TGTGCCAGCAGCCCGGGACAGGGGGCCACAGATACGCAGTATTTT. Translation: CASSPGQGATDTQYF. This chain links TRBV7-3 with TRBJ2-3, with 12 bases lining up with TRBD1. V lost 5 bases, J lost 2 bases, and 2 bases stayed unmatched. Looked up from germline, CDR1 is SGHTA and CDR2 is FQGTGA. The CDR3 loop spans 15 amino acids.

This clone was picked up a small number of times. The chain joins TRBV5-4 to TRBJ2-1; no firm D call. Germline V gene sequence: CDR1 SGHNT, CDR2 YYREEE (reference sequence). The CDR3 has 14 residues. V was trimmed by 0 bases and J by 7 bases, leaving 11 bases between them. The CDR3 reads CASSLVDIQNEQFF. CDR3 in DNA: TGTGCCAGCAGCTTGGTTGATATACAGAATGAGCAGTTCTTC.

This clone was seen only a few times. The rearrangement joins TRBV10-1 to TRBJ2-7, with 9 bases lining up with TRBD1. There are 14 residues in the CDR3. The V gene end was trimmed by 0 bases and the J gene end by 8 bases; junction bases not matched to a gene: 5. Germline V gene data show CDR1 as WNHNN and CDR2 as SYGVQD (reference sequence). In nucleotides, the CDR3 is TGCGCCAGCAGTGAGTCCGGACAGGGGAGACAGCAGTACTTC. This translates into CASSESGQGRQQYF.

This rearrangement joins TRBV29-1 to TRBJ2-3, with D possibly TRBD2 on 6 matching bases. Germline V gives CDR1 SQVTM, CDR2 ANQGSEA. Trimming cost V 6 bases and J 6 bases, with 28 bases left between them. This CDR3 is 17 amino acids long. CDR3 protein: CSVTKDSLEGRRDTQYF. The CDR3, as DNA: TGCAGCGTCACAAAAGACAGTTTGGAGGGCCGGCGGGATACGCAGTATTTT.

The gene calls are TRBV18 and TRBJ2-3; weak D call: TRBD1 (5 bases). In germline, CDR1 is KGHSH, CDR2 LQKENI. The CDR3 is 15 amino acids. The V end was cut by 2 bases, the J end by 1 base, with 10 bases between. CDR3 region: CASSPMLQGTDTQYF. DNA for the CDR3: TGTGCCAGCTCACCAATGTTACAGGGCACAGATACGCAGTATTTT.

The genes are TRBV5-6 and TRBJ2-1, with 11 bases fitting TRBD2. J lost 5 bases, V lost 1 base, and 5 bases had no gene match. CDR1 is SGHDT and CDR2 is YYEEEE in the germline V gene. The CDR3 has 16 amino acids. CDR3 in amino acids: CASSLLLSGGDNEQFF. The CDR3 DNA sequence: TGTGCCAGCAGCTTGTTACTTAGCGGGGGGGACAATGAGCAGTTCTTC.

In DNA form, the CDR3 reads TGCGCCAGCAGCCAAGGTTATGAGCAGTTCTTC. This sequence encodes CASSQGYEQFF. V usage is TRBV4-1 and J usage is TRBJ2-1; the D is unclear. The CDR3 sequence is 11 residues long. V lost 1 base and J 8 bases, leaving 3 bases between the germline ends. Germline CDR1 and CDR2: MGHRA and YSYEKL.

The chain has TRBV18 and TRBJ1-5; D gene uncertain. The CDR3 is 14 residues long. Trimming left V 3 bases short and J 4 bases short, with 10 bases between. The germline CDR1 and CDR2 sequences are KGHSH and LQKENI. The CDR3 protein is CASSPGNVNQPQHF. The CDR3 DNA sequence: TGTGCCAGCTCACCGGGCAACGTTAATCAGCCCCAGCATTTT.

V and J are TRBV9 and TRBJ2-5; D is tentatively TRBD1 or TRBD2 (5 bases each). V was shortened by 3 bases and J by 8 bases, with 17 bases between the two germline ends. The V gene's germline CDR1 is SGDLS and CDR2 YYNGEE. The length of the CDR3 is 14 residues. The DNA of the CDR3 is TGTGCCAGCAGCGCTTCCGGGGCATTCGACACCCAGTACTTC. As protein: CASSASGAFDTQYF.